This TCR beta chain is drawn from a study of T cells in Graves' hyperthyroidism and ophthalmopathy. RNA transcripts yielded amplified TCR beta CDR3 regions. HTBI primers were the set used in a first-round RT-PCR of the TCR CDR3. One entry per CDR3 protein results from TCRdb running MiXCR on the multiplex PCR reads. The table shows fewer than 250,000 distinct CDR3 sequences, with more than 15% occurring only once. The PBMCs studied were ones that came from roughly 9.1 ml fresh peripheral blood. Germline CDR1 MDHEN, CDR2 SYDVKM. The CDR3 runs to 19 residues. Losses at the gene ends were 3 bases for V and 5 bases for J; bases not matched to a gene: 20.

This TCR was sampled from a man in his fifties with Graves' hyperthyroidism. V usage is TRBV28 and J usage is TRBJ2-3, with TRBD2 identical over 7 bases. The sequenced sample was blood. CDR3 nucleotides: TGTGCCAGCAGTTTGGATCGGGAGGAGGGCCAGATCATGGGAGATACGCAGTATTTT. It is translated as CASSLDREEGQIMGDTQYF. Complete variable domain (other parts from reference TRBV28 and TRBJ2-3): DVKVTQSSRYLVKRTGEKVFLECVQDMDHENMFWYRQDPGLGLRLIYFSYDVKMKEKGDIPEGYSVSREKKERFSLILESASTNQTSMYLCASSLDREEGQIMGDTQYFGPGTRLTVL.